This T cell receptor beta chain was sequenced for a study of blood T cell repertoires in COVID-19. The CDR3 runs to 12 residues. Germline CDR1 GTSNPN, CDR2 SVGIG (reference sequence). The protocol was immunoSEQ multiplex PCR, while the TCRdb copy is restricted to in-frame clones and leaves out a portion. The sample shows approximately 180,000 clones, more than 70% of them seen only once. This clone was observed a few times. At one of its ends the junction is not consistent with the germline gene, which may arise from a read error. The clonotype was recovered from a man aged 35 to 55 with active or convalescent COVID-19. What was sequenced was peripheral blood. The chain couples TRBV30 to TRBJ2-7; a weak D match, TRBD1 (6 bases). The CDR3 region is CAWRVTGQRIEF. CDR3 nucleotide sequence: TGTGCCTGGAGGGTCACGGGACAACGTATAGAATTC.